The TCR beta chain under discussion was sequenced for a study of CD8+ T cells in alopecia areata. About the study: Affected scalp percentage set treated patients' severity scores. General study findings and limits: Affected scalp, especially in alopecia totalis/universalis, had a higher clonality than normal scalp did. Many expanded lesional clones stayed in scalp and blood while on tofacitinib.

CDR1 is SEHNR, CDR2 FQNEAQ, per germline (reference sequence). The V segment lost 5 bases and the J segment 3 bases; nucleotides outside the gene matches: 8. This CDR3 is built from 16 residues. Sequencing templates came from extracted RNA that was reverse transcribed into cDNA. This table comes from immunoSEQ multiplex PCR, and its TCRdb copy is limited to in-frame clones, with some not included. The sample includes about 140,000 clones, approximately 90% of them seen just once. Treatment in this sample: oral pan-JAK inhibitor, 5-10 mg twice daily. In regard to this clone: Its antigen is still unknown.

The chain carries TRBV7-9 and TRBJ2-2; 8 bases agree with TRBD1. The material was CD8+ T cells sorted from blood, obtained at week 4, from a patient treated with tofacitinib. This clonotype originated in a human donor with alopecia areata. CDR3 DNA sequence: TGTGCCAGCAGCGACAACGACAGGGGCGACACCGGGGAGCTGTTTTTT. Amino acids: CASSDNDRGDTGELFF.